The source of this TCR beta chain is a study of radiation and T cells in renal cell carcinoma. Measured with immunoSEQ multiplex PCR; TCRdb has only the in-frame clones, and not every one. The sample lists under 200,000 clones; about 85% were seen once. The germline V gene has CDR1 KGHSH and CDR2 LQKENI. V was cut by 1 base and J by 0 bases, with 6 bases left in between. The CDR3 has 15 residues. The time point: blood 4 weeks post-SBRT, at nephrectomy. Treatment here: 15 Gy SBRT to primary tumor, nephrectomy 4 weeks later. Nephrectomy followed 15 Gy stereotactic body radiation by 4 weeks. After SBRT, blood was collected at 2 and 4 weeks, plus baseline.

This clonotype was sampled from a woman aged 50 to 65 with renal cell carcinoma. The sequences come from blood, collected from a patient whose treatment included radiotherapy and nephrectomy. The rearrangement joins TRBV18 to TRBJ1-4; unclear D gene. CDR3 residues: CASSPLSSTNEKLFF. CDR3 sequence (DNA): TGTGCCAGCTCACCACTATCTTCAACTAATGAAAAACTGTTTTTT.